This record concerns one T cell receptor (beta chain) sequence. Original processing methods: It was from reference gene primer amplification that nucleated cell counts were estimated. Produced via immunoSEQ multiplex PCR; TCRdb's table is partial and in-frame only. Clone size and the V and J calls come from that table; the DNA yielded D and trimming. Seen here are approximately 250,000 clones, approximately 88% observed once, and the top ten hold around 0.92%. Trimming took off 3 bases at V and 8 bases at J, with 16 bases between the two ends. The CDR3 extends over 15 amino acids. CDR1 and CDR2 (germline): SEHNR, FQNEAQ (reference sequence). The data are from a study of blood T cell repertoires in COVID-19. Study in general: T cells, B-cell-depleted T cells, or PBMCs provided the cDNA or gDNA that served as material.

Ages ranged from about 18 to 89 years, with residence in approximately 25 US areas. Two negative PCRs, clearance, or symptom resolution had been documented for recovered Cohort 3 donors. The rearrangement links TRBV7-9 to TRBJ1-4; D perhaps matches TRBD1 (5 bases). The TCR originated in a woman in her thirties who had recovered from COVID-19. What was sequenced was PBMCs or T cells enriched from blood (not recorded which). The CDR3 DNA sequence: TGTGCCAGCAGCTTCTCTGCAGGGTGGGGCGAAAAACTGTTTTTT. Its translation: CASSFSAGWGEKLFF.